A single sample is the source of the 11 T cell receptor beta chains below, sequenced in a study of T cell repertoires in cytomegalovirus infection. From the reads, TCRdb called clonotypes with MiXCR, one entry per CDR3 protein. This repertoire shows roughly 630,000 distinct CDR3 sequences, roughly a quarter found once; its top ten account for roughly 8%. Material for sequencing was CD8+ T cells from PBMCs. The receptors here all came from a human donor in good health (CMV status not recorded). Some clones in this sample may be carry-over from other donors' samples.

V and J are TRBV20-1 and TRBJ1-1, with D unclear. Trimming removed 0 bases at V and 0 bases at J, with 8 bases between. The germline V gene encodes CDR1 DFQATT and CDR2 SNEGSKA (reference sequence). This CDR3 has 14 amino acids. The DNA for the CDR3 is TGCAGTGCTAGAGATCCTGACATGAACACTGAAGCTTTCTTT. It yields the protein CSARDPDMNTEAFF.

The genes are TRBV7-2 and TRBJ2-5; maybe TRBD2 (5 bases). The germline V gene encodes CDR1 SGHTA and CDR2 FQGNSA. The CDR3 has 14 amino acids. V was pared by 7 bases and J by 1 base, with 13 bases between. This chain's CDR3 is CASNSEGGQETQYF. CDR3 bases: TGTGCCAGCAACTCAGAGGGCGGCCAAGAGACCCAGTACTTC.

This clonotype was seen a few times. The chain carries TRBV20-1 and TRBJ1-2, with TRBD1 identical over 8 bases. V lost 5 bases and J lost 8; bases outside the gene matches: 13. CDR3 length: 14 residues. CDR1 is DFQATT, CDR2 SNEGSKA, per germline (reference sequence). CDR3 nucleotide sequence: TGCAGTGCTCCTATTCGGGACAGGTCTGGGGGCTACACCTTC. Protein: CSAPIRDRSGGYTF.

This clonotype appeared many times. The DNA for the CDR3 is TGTGCCAGCAGTTACCCTCCGGGACAGGTCACAGATACGCAGTATTTT. It yields the protein CASSYPPGQVTDTQYF. V is TRBV6-2 or TRBV6-3 and J is TRBJ2-3; 8 bases agree with TRBD1. V shed 2 bases and J 2 bases; nucleotides not matched to a gene: 6. Germline CDR1 is MNHEY and CDR2 is SVGEGT. The CDR3 consists of 16 residues.

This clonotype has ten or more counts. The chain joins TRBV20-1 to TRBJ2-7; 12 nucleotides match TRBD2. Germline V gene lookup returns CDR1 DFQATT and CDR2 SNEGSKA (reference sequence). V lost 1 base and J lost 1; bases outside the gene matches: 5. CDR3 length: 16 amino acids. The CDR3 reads CSARGRTSGASYEQYV. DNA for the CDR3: TGCAGTGCTAGAGGAAGGACTAGCGGGGCTTCCTACGAGCAGTACGTC.

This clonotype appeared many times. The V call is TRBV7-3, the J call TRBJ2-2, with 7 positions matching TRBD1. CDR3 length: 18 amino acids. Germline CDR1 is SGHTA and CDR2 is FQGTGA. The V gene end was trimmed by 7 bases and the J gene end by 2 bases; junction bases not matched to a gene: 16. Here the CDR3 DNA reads TGTGCCAGCACCCTCGGACAGGCCCAGCGGATAAACACCGGGGAGCTGTTTTTT. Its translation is CASTLGQAQRINTGELFF.

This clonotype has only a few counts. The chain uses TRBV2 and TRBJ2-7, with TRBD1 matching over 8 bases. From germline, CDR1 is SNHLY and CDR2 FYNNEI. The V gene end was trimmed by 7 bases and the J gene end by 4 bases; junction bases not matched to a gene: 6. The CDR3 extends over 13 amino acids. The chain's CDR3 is CASIGRDRYEQYF. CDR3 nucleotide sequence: TGTGCCAGCATCGGCAGGGACAGGTACGAGCAGTACTTC.

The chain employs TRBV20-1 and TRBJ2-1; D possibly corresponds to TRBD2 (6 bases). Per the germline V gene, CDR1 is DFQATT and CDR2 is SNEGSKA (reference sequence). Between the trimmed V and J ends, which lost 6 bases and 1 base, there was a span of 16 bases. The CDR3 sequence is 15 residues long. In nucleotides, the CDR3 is TGCAGTGCAAATAATGGGGACTTGTCCTACAATGAGCAGTTCTTC. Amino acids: CSANNGDLSYNEQFF.

The DNA of the CDR3 is TGTGCCACCAGTGATTTGAGCAGGGCTGAGGGAGCTTTCTTT. Encoded protein: CATSDLSRAEGAFF. The chain links TRBV24-1 to TRBJ1-1; tentatively, D is TRBD1 (5 bases). Trimming stripped 0 bases from V and 10 bases from J, with 14 bases between. The CDR3 consists of 14 residues. CDR1 and CDR2 (germline): KGHDR, SFDVKD.

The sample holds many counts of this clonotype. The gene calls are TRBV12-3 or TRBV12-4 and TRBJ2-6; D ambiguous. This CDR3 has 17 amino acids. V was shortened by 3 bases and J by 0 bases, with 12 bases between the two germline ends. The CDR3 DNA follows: TGTGCCAGCAGTTTCGGAAGGTTGTCCTCTGGGGCCAACGTCCTGACTTTC. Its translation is CASSFGRLSSGANVLTF.

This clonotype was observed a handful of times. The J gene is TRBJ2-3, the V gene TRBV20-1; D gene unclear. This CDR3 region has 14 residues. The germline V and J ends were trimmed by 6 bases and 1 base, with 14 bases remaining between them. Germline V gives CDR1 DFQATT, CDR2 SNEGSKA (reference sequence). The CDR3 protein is CSALASRGTDTQYF. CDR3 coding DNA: TGCAGTGCACTGGCTAGTCGAGGCACAGATACGCAGTATTTT.